This T cell receptor (beta chain) was profiled in a study of T cell repertoires and HLA-DP antigens (dated by TCRdb to between 2017 and 2018). About the investigation overall: Using HeLa cells transduced to present allogeneic HLA-DP, the study set up an in vitro model of CD4+ T cell alloreactivity. Of the three donors, two were male and one was female, and their ages ranged from the 18-to-29 age band up to the 60-to-69 age band. Average DNA input was roughly 220 ng for sorted CD137+CD4+ samples, compared with 900 to 1,500 ng for pre-culture CD4+ samples. One alloantigen differed from self by one peptide-binding groove amino acid, whereas the other differed by ten, modelling structurally similar versus dissimilar alloantigens.

Note on this clone: This receptor's antigen is unknown. Base qualities were left out, and no much larger clone turns up one base away.

The full study reports these points: Naive and memory CD4+ repertoires were not analysed separately. Limitations were identified as the inclusion of only three donors, the use of a non-physiological HeLa antigen-presenting system, and the use of total CD4+ responder cells. An average cumulative frequency of 36.3% against one allele and about 51% against the other was found for clones undetected before culture. Sorted CD137+ cells showed similar clonality against both alloantigens, at 0.3 to 0.4, which was much higher than the approximately 0.04 seen in pre-culture samples.

Untouched CD4+ T cells were isolated from Ficoll-separated PBMC through negative selection with magnetic beads, and an average purity of 97.7% was reached. Magnetic beads were used to isolate untouched CD4+ T cells from Ficoll-separated PBMC, giving approximately 98% purity with negligible CD8+ contamination. Peripheral blood mononuclear cells were supplied by the buffy coats of a few healthy blood donors, who served as the study donors. Each of the three donors was CMV seronegative. Genomic DNA was extracted with the DNeasy Blood & Tissue Kit. Genomic DNA from sorted CD137+CD4+ cells and from pre-culture CD4+ baseline samples of each subject was subjected to TCRB sequencing. There are 15 amino acids in the CDR3, from cysteine to phenylalanine inclusive. Only CDR3 DNA remains: 45 bases, in frame from the first base. V ends up 1 base short and J 8 bases short, with an unmatched junction base count of 6. The germline V gene yields LGHNA for CDR1 and YSLEER for CDR2.

The immunoSEQ multiplex PCR, with forward primers for 54 TRBV segments and reverse primers for 13 TRBJ segments, was used to amplify TCRB CDR3 regions. For pre-culture CD4+ samples, sequencing was done at deep resolution with a target of 200,000 or so T cell genomes. Amplicons were sequenced on an Illumina HiSeq System, producing 87 bp reads covering the CDR3. As for the original processing: Correction for PCR and sequencing errors was applied to reads, and CDR3 regions were defined through alignment to IMGT reference sequences. Synthetic template pools were used to estimate counts of templates and unique rearrangements. Clonality was computed by subtracting Pielou's evenness from 1. The Daley-Smith estimator was used to estimate richness. Morisita's index was used to measure repertoire overlap. Clones present in cultured samples but not detected in the pre-culture repertoire of the same donor were defined as low-abundance clones. TCRdb holds this immuneACCESS table with in-frame rearrangements only. Some clones are missing; in checked studies, unresolved V genes explain under half, and the rest has no known cause. V, J and clone size are those of that table, while D and trimming were read from the DNA. The sample has approximately 110,000 clones on record, nearly 95% of them singletons. Approximately 0.25% of the sample is held by the ten biggest clonotypes.

The specimen was CD4+ T cells from PBMCs. The rearranged segments are TRBV4-3 and TRBJ1-5; the central 9 bases match TRBD1. This clonotype was obtained from a woman aged 18-29 years in good health and CMV-seronegative. The CDR3 is CASSQGDRATEPQHF. The nucleotide sequence is given as TGCGCCAGCAGCCAAGGGGACAGGGCGACAGAGCCCCAGCATTTT.